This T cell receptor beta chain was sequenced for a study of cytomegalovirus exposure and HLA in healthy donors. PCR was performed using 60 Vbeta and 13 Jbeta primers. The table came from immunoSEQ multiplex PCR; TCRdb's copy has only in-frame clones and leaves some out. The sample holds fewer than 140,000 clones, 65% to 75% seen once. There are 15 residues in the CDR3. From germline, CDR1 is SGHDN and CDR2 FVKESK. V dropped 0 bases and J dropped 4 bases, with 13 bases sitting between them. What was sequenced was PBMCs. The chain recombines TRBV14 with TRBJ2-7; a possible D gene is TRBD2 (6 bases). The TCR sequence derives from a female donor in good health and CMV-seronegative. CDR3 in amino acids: CASSQEGAGRYEQYF. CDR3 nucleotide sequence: TGTGCCAGCAGCCAAGAAGGTGCGGGAAGATACGAGCAGTACTTC. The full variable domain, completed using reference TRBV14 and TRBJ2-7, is EAGVTQFPSHSVIEKGQTVTLRCDPISGHDNLYWYRRVMGKEIKFLLHFVKESKQDESGMPNNRFLAERTGGTYSTLKVQPAELEDSGVYFCASSQEGAGRYEQYFGPGTRLTVT.